These T cell receptor beta chains were read from a single sample in a study of shared clonotypes between healthy human individuals. TCRdb's copy holds only in-frame clones and misses some; the assay was immunoSEQ multiplex PCR. This repertoire shows some 740,000 clones, nearly 95% found once; its top ten account for more than 20%. The sample taken for sequencing was naive CD8+ T cells sorted from blood. Receptors originate from a man aged 25-40 years in good health. CDR3s include the opening cysteine and the closing phenylalanine or tryptophan. Each record gives: D gene, J gene, clone size, V gene, CDR3 protein, CDR3 DNA. A D gene is named only where the DNA matches it firmly. Only some rows state a clone size, as once, few, many or a class for expanded clones.

d_gene: NA
j_gene: TRBJ1-5
abundance: NA
v_gene: TRBV6-1
CDR3aa: CASSELRTANQPQHF
CDR3nt: TGTGCCAGCAGTGAACTCAGGACAGCGAATCAGCCCCAGCATTTT

d_gene: NA
j_gene: TRBJ2-2
abundance: few
v_gene: TRBV10-1
CDR3aa: CASSESGAGELFF
CDR3nt: TGCGCCAGCAGTGAGTCAGGGGCCGGGGAGCTGTTTTTT

d_gene: TRBD2
j_gene: TRBJ2-1
abundance: NA
v_gene: TRBV4-3
CDR3aa: CASSQATRGRPYESSYNEQFF
CDR3nt: TGCGCCAGCAGCCAAGCGACACGCGGGAGGCCCTATGAGAGCTCCTACAATGAGCAGTTCTTC

d_gene: NA
j_gene: TRBJ1-4
abundance: NA
v_gene: TRBV11-2
CDR3aa: CASREKLFF
CDR3nt: TGTGCCAGCCGAGAAAAACTGTTTTTT

d_gene: NA
j_gene: TRBJ2-1
abundance: NA
v_gene: TRBV11-2
CDR3aa: CASSLRGRPARDEQFF
CDR3nt: TGTGCCAGCAGCCTCCGAGGACGTCCGGCACGGGATGAGCAGTTCTTC

d_gene: TRBD2
j_gene: TRBJ2-2
abundance: NA
v_gene: TRBV13
CDR3aa: CASSSGLAVNTGELFF
CDR3nt: TGTGCCAGCAGTTCGGGACTAGCCGTGAACACCGGGGAGCTGTTTTTT

d_gene: TRBD1
j_gene: TRBJ2-3
abundance: NA
v_gene: TRBV7-9
CDR3aa: CASSSSIMRTGGENTQYF
CDR3nt: TGTGCCAGCAGCTCCTCTATTATGCGGACAGGGGGCGAAAATACGCAGTATTTT

d_gene: NA
j_gene: TRBJ2-7
abundance: once
v_gene: TRBV11-2
CDR3aa: CASSSITYYEQYF
CDR3nt: TGTGCCAGCAGCTCCATTACTTACTACGAGCAGTACTTC

d_gene: TRBD1
j_gene: TRBJ2-7
abundance: NA
v_gene: TRBV25-1
CDR3aa: CASSDSSGGRNEQYF
CDR3nt: TGTGCCAGCAGTGATTCGTCAGGGGGTCGGAACGAGCAGTACTTC

d_gene: NA
j_gene: TRBJ2-5
abundance: once
v_gene: TRBV7-9
CDR3aa: CASSLESETQYF
CDR3nt: TGTGCCAGCAGCTTAGAGTCTGAGACCCAGTACTTC

d_gene: NA
j_gene: TRBJ1-2
abundance: NA
v_gene: TRBV10-3
CDR3aa: CAISESLAGNYGYTF
CDR3nt: TGTGCCATCAGTGAGTCGTTGGCGGGGAACTATGGCTACACCTTC

d_gene: NA
j_gene: TRBJ2-7
abundance: NA
v_gene: TRBV6-5
CDR3aa: CASSYSIAGEQYF
CDR3nt: TGTGCCAGCAGTTACTCGATTGCGGGCGAGCAGTACTTC

d_gene: NA
j_gene: TRBJ2-7
abundance: NA
v_gene: TRBV7-8
CDR3aa: CASSLVADRTYYEQYF
CDR3nt: TGTGCCAGCAGCTTAGTAGCGGACAGGACCTACTACGAGCAGTACTTC

d_gene: TRBD1
j_gene: TRBJ1-5
abundance: few
v_gene: TRBV7-2
CDR3aa: CASSSLGQGINQPQHF
CDR3nt: TGTGCCAGCAGCAGTTTGGGACAGGGTATAAATCAGCCCCAGCATTTT

d_gene: NA
j_gene: TRBJ2-7
abundance: NA
v_gene: TRBV27
CDR3aa: CASSPHRPLAIDEQYF
CDR3nt: TGTGCCAGCAGTCCTCATAGGCCCCTGGCGATCGACGAGCAGTACTTC

d_gene: TRBD1
j_gene: TRBJ2-2
abundance: NA
v_gene: TRBV28
CDR3aa: CASSSLDRANTGELFF
CDR3nt: TGTGCCAGCAGTTCCCTGGACAGGGCGAACACCGGGGAGCTGTTTTTT

d_gene: NA
j_gene: TRBJ1-4
abundance: NA
v_gene: TRBV10-3
CDR3aa: CAISDQGPRGAEKLFF
CDR3nt: TGTGCCATCAGTGACCAGGGACCCCGGGGTGCTGAAAAACTGTTTTTT

d_gene: NA
j_gene: TRBJ1-4
abundance: NA
v_gene: TRBV28
CDR3aa: CASRPDSYNEKLFF
CDR3nt: TGTGCCAGCAGGCCAGACAGTTATAATGAAAAACTGTTTTTT

d_gene: NA
j_gene: TRBJ2-7
abundance: once
v_gene: TRBV7-9
CDR3aa: CASSLLDSQITYEQYF
CDR3nt: TGTGCCAGCAGCTTATTGGACAGTCAGATTACCTACGAGCAGTACTTC

d_gene: NA
j_gene: TRBJ1-1
abundance: NA
v_gene: TRBV6-6
CDR3aa: CASSYVWDTEAFF
CDR3nt: TGTGCCAGCAGTTACGTGTGGGACACTGAAGCTTTCTTT

d_gene: NA
j_gene: TRBJ2-4
abundance: NA
v_gene: TRBV13
CDR3aa: CASSPAGNIQYF
CDR3nt: TGTGCCAGCAGCCCCGCGGGAAACATTCAGTACTTC

d_gene: TRBD1
j_gene: TRBJ2-7
abundance: NA
v_gene: TRBV11-3
CDR3aa: CASSPGDRAYEQYF
CDR3nt: TGTGCCAGCAGCCCAGGGGACAGAGCCTACGAGCAGTACTTC

d_gene: NA
j_gene: TRBJ2-3
abundance: NA
v_gene: TRBV27
CDR3aa: CASTTGREDTQYF
CDR3nt: TGTGCCAGCACTACGGGACGGGAAGATACGCAGTATTTT

d_gene: NA
j_gene: TRBJ1-5
abundance: NA
v_gene: TRBV27
CDR3aa: CASSSRGQGQPQHF
CDR3nt: TGTGCCAGCAGCTCGCGAGGACAAGGTCAGCCCCAGCATTTT

d_gene: TRBD1
j_gene: TRBJ2-2
abundance: NA
v_gene: TRBV5-1
CDR3aa: CASSRATGIGELFF
CDR3nt: TGCGCCAGCAGCCGCGCGACAGGGATCGGGGAGCTGTTTTTT

d_gene: NA
j_gene: TRBJ2-7
abundance: NA
v_gene: TRBV27
CDR3aa: CASSRKQVTYEQYF
CDR3nt: TGTGCCAGCAGCCGAAAACAGGTAACCTACGAGCAGTACTTC

d_gene: NA
j_gene: TRBJ2-7
abundance: NA
v_gene: TRBV10-2
CDR3aa: CASSWGRAEQYF
CDR3nt: TGCGCCAGCAGTTGGGGTCGGGCCGAGCAGTACTTC

d_gene: TRBD2
j_gene: TRBJ2-7
abundance: NA
v_gene: TRBV7-2
CDR3aa: CASSLMSGGPSYEQYF
CDR3nt: TGTGCCAGCAGCTTAATGAGCGGGGGACCCTCCTACGAGCAGTACTTC

d_gene: TRBD2
j_gene: TRBJ2-3
abundance: NA
v_gene: TRBV25-1
CDR3aa: CASSEASGRTDTQYF
CDR3nt: TGTGCCAGCAGTGAAGCTAGCGGACGCACAGATACGCAGTATTTT

d_gene: NA
j_gene: TRBJ2-1
abundance: NA
v_gene: TRBV29-1
CDR3aa: CSVEPTSGASYNEQFF
CDR3nt: TGCAGCGTTGAACCCACTAGTGGGGCTTCCTACAATGAGCAGTTCTTC

d_gene: TRBD2
j_gene: TRBJ2-7
abundance: NA
v_gene: TRBV4-3
CDR3aa: CASSQDRAGGPSYEQYF
CDR3nt: TGCGCCAGCAGCCAAGATCGGGCGGGGGGCCCCTCCTACGAGCAGTACTTC

d_gene: NA
j_gene: TRBJ1-5
abundance: NA
v_gene: TRBV6-1
CDR3aa: CASSEWGSNQPQHF
CDR3nt: TGTGCCAGCAGTGAATGGGGATCCAATCAGCCCCAGCATTTT

d_gene: NA
j_gene: TRBJ1-1
abundance: NA
v_gene: TRBV29-1
CDR3aa: CSVEWDTEAFF
CDR3nt: TGCAGCGTGGAATGGGACACTGAAGCTTTCTTT

d_gene: NA
j_gene: TRBJ2-7
abundance: NA
v_gene: TRBV18
CDR3aa: CASTAARGLFYEQYF
CDR3nt: TGTGCCAGCACTGCAGCGCGAGGGTTGTTCTACGAGCAGTACTTC

d_gene: NA
j_gene: TRBJ2-7
abundance: NA
v_gene: TRBV7-9
CDR3aa: CASSSPRGEFEQYF
CDR3nt: TGTGCCAGCAGCTCCCCTAGAGGAGAGTTCGAGCAGTACTTC

d_gene: NA
j_gene: TRBJ2-7
abundance: NA
v_gene: TRBV9
CDR3aa: CASSQGPEQYF
CDR3nt: TGTGCCAGCAGCCAGGGCCCCGAGCAGTACTTC

d_gene: NA
j_gene: TRBJ1-1
abundance: NA
v_gene: TRBV5-4
CDR3aa: CASSASGDTEAFF
CDR3nt: TGTGCCAGCAGCGCATCGGGGGACACTGAAGCTTTCTTT

d_gene: NA
j_gene: TRBJ2-1
abundance: NA
v_gene: TRBV7-2
CDR3aa: CASSWSRQPYNEQFF
CDR3nt: TGTGCCAGCAGCTGGAGTCGACAGCCGTACAATGAGCAGTTCTTC

d_gene: NA
j_gene: TRBJ2-3
abundance: NA
v_gene: TRBV4-3
CDR3aa: CASSQDGVGGSTDTQYF
CDR3nt: TGCGCCAGCAGCCAAGATGGGGTCGGCGGAAGCACAGATACGCAGTATTTT

d_gene: NA
j_gene: TRBJ1-5
abundance: NA
v_gene: TRBV19
CDR3aa: CASSNGDSNQPQHF
CDR3nt: TGTGCCAGTAGTAATGGGGACAGCAATCAGCCCCAGCATTTT

d_gene: TRBD2
j_gene: TRBJ2-7
abundance: NA
v_gene: TRBV5-1
CDR3aa: CASSLGLAGGPQEQYF
CDR3nt: TGCGCCAGCAGCTTGGGGCTAGCGGGAGGGCCGCAGGAGCAGTACTTC

d_gene: NA
j_gene: TRBJ2-7
abundance: NA
v_gene: TRBV5-6
CDR3aa: CASSHGQSLSEQYF
CDR3nt: TGTGCCAGCAGCCATGGACAGTCGTTATCCGAGCAGTACTTC

d_gene: NA
j_gene: TRBJ2-1
abundance: NA
v_gene: TRBV11-2
CDR3aa: CASSLGRGEQFF
CDR3nt: TGTGCCAGCAGCTTAGGGCGGGGCGAGCAGTTCTTC

d_gene: NA
j_gene: TRBJ1-1
abundance: NA
v_gene: TRBV29-1
CDR3aa: CSVDPTLPTTEAFF
CDR3nt: TGCAGCGTTGACCCGACACTACCAACTACTGAAGCTTTCTTT

d_gene: NA
j_gene: TRBJ1-1
abundance: NA
v_gene: TRBV2
CDR3aa: CASRGPGNTEAFF
CDR3nt: TGTGCCAGCAGGGGACCGGGGAACACTGAAGCTTTCTTT

d_gene: TRBD2
j_gene: TRBJ2-1
abundance: NA
v_gene: TRBV28
CDR3aa: CASSLGLAETYNEQFF
CDR3nt: TGTGCCAGCAGTTTGGGGCTAGCGGAGACCTACAATGAGCAGTTCTTC

d_gene: NA
j_gene: TRBJ2-3
abundance: NA
v_gene: TRBV6-5
CDR3aa: CASSYSLDQAQYF
CDR3nt: TGTGCCAGCAGTTACTCGTTGGACCAGGCCCAGTATTTT